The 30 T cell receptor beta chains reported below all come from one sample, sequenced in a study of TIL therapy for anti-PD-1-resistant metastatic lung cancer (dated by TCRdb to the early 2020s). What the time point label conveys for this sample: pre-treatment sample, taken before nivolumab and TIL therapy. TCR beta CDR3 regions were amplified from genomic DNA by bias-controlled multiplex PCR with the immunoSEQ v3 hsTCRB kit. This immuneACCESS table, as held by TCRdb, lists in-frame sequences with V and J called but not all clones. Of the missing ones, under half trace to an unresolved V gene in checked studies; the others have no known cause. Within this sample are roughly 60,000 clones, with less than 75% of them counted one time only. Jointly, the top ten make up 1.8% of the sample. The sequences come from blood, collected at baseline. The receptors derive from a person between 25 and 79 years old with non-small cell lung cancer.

The CDR3, as DNA: TGTGCCAGCAACGACAGGGGGCGATCGCCGTCTAATGAAAAACTGTTTTTT. It translates to CASNDRGRSPSNEKLFF. The V and J genes are TRBV2 and TRBJ1-4, with 10 bases identical to TRBD1. This CDR3 contains 17 residues. Per germline, CDR1 SNHLY and CDR2 FYNNEI. V shed 7 bases, J shed 3 bases, and the junction held 11 bases outside the gene matches.

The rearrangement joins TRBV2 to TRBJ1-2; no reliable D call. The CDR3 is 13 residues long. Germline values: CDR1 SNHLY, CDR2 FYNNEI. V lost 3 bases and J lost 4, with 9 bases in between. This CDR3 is CASSDRSGYGYTF. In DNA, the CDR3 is TGTGCCAGCAGTGACAGGTCTGGCTATGGCTACACCTTC.

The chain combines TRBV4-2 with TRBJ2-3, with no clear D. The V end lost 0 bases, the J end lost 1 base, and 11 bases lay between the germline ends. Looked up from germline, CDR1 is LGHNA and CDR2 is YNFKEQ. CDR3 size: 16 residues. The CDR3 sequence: CASSQEFLGRTDTQYF. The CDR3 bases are TGTGCCAGCAGCCAAGAGTTCCTGGGTCGCACAGATACGCAGTATTTT.

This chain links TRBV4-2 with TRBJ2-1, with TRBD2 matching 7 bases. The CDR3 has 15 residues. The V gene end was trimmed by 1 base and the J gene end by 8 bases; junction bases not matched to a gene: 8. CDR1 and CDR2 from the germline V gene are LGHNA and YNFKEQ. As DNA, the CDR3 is TGTGCCAGCAGCCAAGTCCAGCGGGGCGACGATGAGCAGTTCTTC. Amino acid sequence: CASSQVQRGDDEQFF.

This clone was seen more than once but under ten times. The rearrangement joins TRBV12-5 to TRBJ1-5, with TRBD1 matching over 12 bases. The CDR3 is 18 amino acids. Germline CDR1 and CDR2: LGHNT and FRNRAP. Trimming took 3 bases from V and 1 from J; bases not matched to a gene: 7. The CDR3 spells CASGFTGQGAGSNQPQHF. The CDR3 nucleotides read TGTGCTAGTGGTTTCACGGGACAGGGGGCGGGGAGCAATCAGCCCCAGCATTTT.

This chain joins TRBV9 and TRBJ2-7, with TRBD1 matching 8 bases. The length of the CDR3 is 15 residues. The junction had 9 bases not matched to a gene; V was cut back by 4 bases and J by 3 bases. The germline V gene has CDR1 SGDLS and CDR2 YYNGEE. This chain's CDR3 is CASSPGTGPNYEQYF. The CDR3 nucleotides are TGTGCCAGCAGCCCTGGGACAGGTCCTAACTACGAGCAGTACTTC. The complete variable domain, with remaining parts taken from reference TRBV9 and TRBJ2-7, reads DSGVTQTPKHLITATGQRVTLRCSPRSGDLSVYWYQQSLDQGLQFLIQYYNGEERAKGNILERFSAQQFPDLHSELNLSSLELGDSALYFCASSPGTGPNYEQYFGPGTRLTVT.

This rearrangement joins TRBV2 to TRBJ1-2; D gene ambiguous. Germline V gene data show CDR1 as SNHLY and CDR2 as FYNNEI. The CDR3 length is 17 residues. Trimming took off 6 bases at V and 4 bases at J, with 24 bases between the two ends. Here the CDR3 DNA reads TGTGCCAGCAGGGTGGAATCAAGAAGCGACAACTTCTATGGCTACACCTTC. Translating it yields CASRVESRSDNFYGYTF. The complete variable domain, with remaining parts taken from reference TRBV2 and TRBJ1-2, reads EPEVTQTPSHQVTQMGQEVILRCVPISNHLYFYWYRQILGQKVEFLVSFYNNEISEKSEIFDDQFSVERPDGSNFTLKIRSTKLEDSAMYFCASRVESRSDNFYGYTFGSGTRLTVV.

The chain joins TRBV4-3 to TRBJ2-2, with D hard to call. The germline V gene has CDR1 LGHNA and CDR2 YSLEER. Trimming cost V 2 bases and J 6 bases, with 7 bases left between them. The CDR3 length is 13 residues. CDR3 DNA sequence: TGCGCCAGCAGCCAACTAGAGGCCGGGGAGCTGTTTTTT. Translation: CASSQLEAGELFF.

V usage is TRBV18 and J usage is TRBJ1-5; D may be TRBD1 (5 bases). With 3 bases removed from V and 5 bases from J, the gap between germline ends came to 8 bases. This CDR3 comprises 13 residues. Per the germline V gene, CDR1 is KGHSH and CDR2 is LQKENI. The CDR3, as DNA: TGTGCCAGCTCACCTGGAGGGGATCAGCCCCAGCATTTT. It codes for CASSPGGDQPQHF.

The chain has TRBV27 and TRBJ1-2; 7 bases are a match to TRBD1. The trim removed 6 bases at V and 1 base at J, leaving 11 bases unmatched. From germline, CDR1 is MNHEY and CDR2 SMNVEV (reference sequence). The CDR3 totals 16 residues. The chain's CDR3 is CASSQTYRGGNYGYTF. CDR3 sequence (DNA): TGTGCCAGCAGCCAAACTTACAGGGGAGGTAACTATGGCTACACCTTC.

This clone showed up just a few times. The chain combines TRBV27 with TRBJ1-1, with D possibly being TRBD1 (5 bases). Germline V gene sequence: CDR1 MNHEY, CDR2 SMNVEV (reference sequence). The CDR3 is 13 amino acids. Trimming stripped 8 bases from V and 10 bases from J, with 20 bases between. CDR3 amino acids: CASFGLDSWLAFF. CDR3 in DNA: TGTGCCAGCTTCGGACTCGACAGCTGGTTAGCTTTCTTT.

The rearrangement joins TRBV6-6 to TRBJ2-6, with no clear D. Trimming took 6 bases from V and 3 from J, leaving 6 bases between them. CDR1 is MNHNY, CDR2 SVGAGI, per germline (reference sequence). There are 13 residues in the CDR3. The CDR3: CASRARGANVLTF. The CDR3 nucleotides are TGTGCCAGCAGGGCCCGTGGGGCCAACGTCCTGACTTTC.

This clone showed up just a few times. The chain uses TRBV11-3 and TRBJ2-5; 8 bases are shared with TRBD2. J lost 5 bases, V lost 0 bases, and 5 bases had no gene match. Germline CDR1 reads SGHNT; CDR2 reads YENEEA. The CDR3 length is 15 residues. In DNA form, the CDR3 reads TGTGCCAGCAGCTTAGAGGCGGGGGGCGGTGAGACCCAGTACTTC. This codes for CASSLEAGGGETQYF.

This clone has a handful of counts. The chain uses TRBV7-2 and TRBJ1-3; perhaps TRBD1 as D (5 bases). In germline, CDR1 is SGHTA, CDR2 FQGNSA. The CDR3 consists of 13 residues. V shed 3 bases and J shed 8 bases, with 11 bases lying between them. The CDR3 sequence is CASSLTAVDTIYF. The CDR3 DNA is TGTGCCAGCAGCTTGACAGCGGTTGACACCATATATTTT.

CDR3 amino acids: CSVVWTATYTEAFF. The CDR3 DNA is TGCAGCGTTGTATGGACAGCGACCTACACTGAAGCTTTCTTT. This chain uses TRBV29-1 with TRBJ1-1, with a tentative D call TRBD1 (6 bases). The germline gives CDR1 SQVTM, CDR2 ANQGSEA. The germline V and J ends were trimmed by 4 bases and 3 bases, with 15 bases remaining between them. The CDR3 has 14 residues. Drawing the rest from reference TRBV29-1 and TRBJ1-1, the complete variable domain is SAVISQKPSRDICQRGTSLTIQCQVDSQVTMMFWYRQQPGQSLTLIATANQGSEATYESGFVIDKFPISRPNLTFSTLTVSNMSPEDSSIYLCSVVWTATYTEAFFGQGTRLTVV.

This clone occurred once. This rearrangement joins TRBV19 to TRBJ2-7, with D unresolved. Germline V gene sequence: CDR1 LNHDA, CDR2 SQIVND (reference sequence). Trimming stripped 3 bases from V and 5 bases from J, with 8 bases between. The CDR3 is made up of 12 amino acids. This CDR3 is CASSIGVDEQYF. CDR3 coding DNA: TGTGCCAGTAGTATTGGCGTCGACGAGCAGTACTTC.

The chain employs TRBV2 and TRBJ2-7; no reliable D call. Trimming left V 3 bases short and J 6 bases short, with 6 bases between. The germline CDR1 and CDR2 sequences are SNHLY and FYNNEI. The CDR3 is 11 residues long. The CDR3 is CASSDYTEQYF. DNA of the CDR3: TGTGCCAGCAGTGATTATACCGAGCAGTACTTC.

CDR3 loop: CASSPSGTSGIGWSDTQYF. The CDR3 DNA is TGTGCCAGCAGCCCCTCCGGGACTAGCGGGATAGGGTGGTCAGATACGCAGTATTTT. The gene calls are TRBV4-2 and TRBJ2-3; 13 bases match TRBD2. In germline, CDR1 is LGHNA, CDR2 YNFKEQ. Trimming at V came to 4 bases and at J to 4 bases, leaving 14 bases not matched to a gene. The CDR3 covers 19 residues.

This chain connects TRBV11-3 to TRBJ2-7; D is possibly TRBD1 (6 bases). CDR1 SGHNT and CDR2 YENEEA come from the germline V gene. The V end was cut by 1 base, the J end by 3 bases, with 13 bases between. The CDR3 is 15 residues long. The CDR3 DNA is TGTGCCAGCAGCTTAGCGGACAGCAAAATCTACGAGCAGTACTTC. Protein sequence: CASSLADSKIYEQYF.

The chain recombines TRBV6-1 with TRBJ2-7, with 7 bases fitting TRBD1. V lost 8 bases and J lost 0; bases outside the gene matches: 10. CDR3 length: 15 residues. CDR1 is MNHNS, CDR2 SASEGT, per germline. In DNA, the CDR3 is TGTGCCAGCCCCAGAACAGGGGAAGGCTCCTACGAGCAGTACTTC. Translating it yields CASPRTGEGSYEQYF.

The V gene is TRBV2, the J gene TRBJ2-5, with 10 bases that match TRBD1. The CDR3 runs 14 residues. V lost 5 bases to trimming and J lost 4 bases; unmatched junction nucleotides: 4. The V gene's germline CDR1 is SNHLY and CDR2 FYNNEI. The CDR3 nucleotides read TGTGCCAGCAGTCTCAGGACAGGGGGAGAGACCCAGTACTTC. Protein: CASSLRTGGETQYF.

The CDR3 sequence: CASSQDVSGSAGGELFF. For the CDR3, the DNA is TGCGCCAGCAGCCAAGATGTTAGCGGGAGTGCTGGCGGGGAGCTGTTTTTT. This sequence joins TRBV4-3 and TRBJ2-2; 9 bases fit TRBD2. Trimming removed 0 bases from V and 7 bases from J; junction bases left unmatched: 9. The germline V gene encodes CDR1 LGHNA and CDR2 YSLEER. This CDR3 spans 17 amino acids.

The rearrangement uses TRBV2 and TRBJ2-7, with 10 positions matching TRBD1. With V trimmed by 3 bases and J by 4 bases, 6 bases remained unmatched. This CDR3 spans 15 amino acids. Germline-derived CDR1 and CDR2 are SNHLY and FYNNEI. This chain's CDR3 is CASSDLGQGNYEQYF. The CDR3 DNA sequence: TGTGCCAGCAGTGACCTGGGACAGGGGAATTACGAGCAGTACTTC.

In nucleotides, the CDR3 is TGCAGTGTAGGGGCCCCCCTTGAGCAGTTCTTC. Translated: CSVGAPLEQFF. The rearrangement links TRBV20-1 to TRBJ2-1, with D tentatively TRBD1 (5 bases). The CDR3 runs 11 residues. Deletions cut 7 bases from V and 9 bases from J, with 13 bases between. From germline, CDR1 is DFQATT and CDR2 SNEGSKA (reference sequence).

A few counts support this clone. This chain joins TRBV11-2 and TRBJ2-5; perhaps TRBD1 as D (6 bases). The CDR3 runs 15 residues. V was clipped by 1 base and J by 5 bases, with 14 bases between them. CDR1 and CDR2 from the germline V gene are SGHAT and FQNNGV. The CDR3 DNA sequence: TGTGCCAGCAGCTTAGGGGACACCCTAGGGGAGACCCAGTACTTC. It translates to CASSLGDTLGETQYF.

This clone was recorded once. CDR3 in DNA: TGTGCCAGCAGCACCTATTCCATTGGCACTGAAGCTTTCTTT. Translating it yields CASSTYSIGTEAFF. V is TRBV7-8 and J is TRBJ1-1; D is undetermined. Trimming took off 5 bases at V and 4 bases at J, with 14 bases between the two ends. CDR3 length: 14 residues. CDR1 and CDR2 (germline): SGHVS, FQNEAQ.

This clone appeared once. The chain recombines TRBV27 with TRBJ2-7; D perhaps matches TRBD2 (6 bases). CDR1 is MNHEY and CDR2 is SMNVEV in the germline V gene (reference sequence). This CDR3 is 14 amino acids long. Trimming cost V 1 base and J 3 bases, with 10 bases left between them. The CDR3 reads CASSLYPDYYEQYF. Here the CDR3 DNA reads TGTGCCAGCAGTTTATACCCGGACTACTACGAGCAGTACTTC.

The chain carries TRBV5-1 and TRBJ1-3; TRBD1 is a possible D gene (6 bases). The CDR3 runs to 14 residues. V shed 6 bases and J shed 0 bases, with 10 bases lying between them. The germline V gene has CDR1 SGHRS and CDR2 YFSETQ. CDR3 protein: CASKMDSSGNTIYF. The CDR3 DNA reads TGCGCCAGCAAAATGGACAGCTCTGGAAACACCATATATTTT.

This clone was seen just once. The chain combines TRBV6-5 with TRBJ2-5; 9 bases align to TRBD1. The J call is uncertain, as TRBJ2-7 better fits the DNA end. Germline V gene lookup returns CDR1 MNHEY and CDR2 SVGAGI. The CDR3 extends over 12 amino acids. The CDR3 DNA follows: TGTGCCACCCGGACAGGGGAGTACGAGCAGTACTTC. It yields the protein CATRTGEYEQYF.

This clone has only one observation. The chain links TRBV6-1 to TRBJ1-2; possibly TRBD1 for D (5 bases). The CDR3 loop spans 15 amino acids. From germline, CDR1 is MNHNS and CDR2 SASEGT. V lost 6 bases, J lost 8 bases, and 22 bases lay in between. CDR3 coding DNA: TGTGCCAGCAGGCCTCCCCCCCCGGGGCTGAGGGGCTACACCTTC. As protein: CASRPPPPGLRGYTF.